This TCR beta chain was sequenced in a study of blood T cell repertoires in COVID-19. Study context: Samples came from the United States, Italy and Spain, spanning acute and convalescent COVID-19.

Germline CDR1 reads ENHRY; CDR2 reads SYGVKD. This CDR3 is 14 amino acids long. The V end was cut by 0 bases, the J end by 5 bases, with 8 bases between. Generated by immunoSEQ multiplex PCR, the TCRdb table keeps only in-frame clones and is missing some. Among about 240,000 clones, approximately 80% were seen once, and the ten largest hold 1.5% to 2%. This sequence joins TRBV10-3 and TRBJ1-5; no clear D. The specimen sequenced was peripheral blood. This sequence was found in a man aged 25-45 years who had recovered from COVID-19. CDR3 DNA: TGTGCCATCAGTGAGTCGGGAGGAGATCAGCCCCAGCATTTT. Translating it yields CAISESGGDQPQHF.